Presented here are 5 T cell receptor beta chains from one specimen sequenced in a study of cytomegalovirus exposure and HLA in healthy donors. It was with 60 Vbeta and 13 Jbeta primers that the PCR ran. Repertoires were generated with immunoSEQ multiplex PCR, while TCRdb's copy carries only in-frame clones and drops some. Among 200,000 to 250,000 clones, approximately 80% were seen once, and the ten largest hold about 0.58%. The sequencing sample was made of PBMCs. The receptors shown here come from a woman aged 35 to 49 in good health and CMV-seronegative.

This clone was observed a handful of times. The rearrangement joins TRBV6-5 to TRBJ2-1; tentatively, D is TRBD1 (6 bases). Per the germline V gene, CDR1 is MNHEY and CDR2 is SVGAGI. There are 14 residues in the CDR3. V was pared by 5 bases and J by 5 bases, with 13 bases between. CDR3 coding DNA: TGTGCCAGCAGTACGAGACAGGCTAACAATGAGCAGTTCTTC. This codes for CASSTRQANNEQFF.

This clone has just one count. The chain employs TRBV19 and TRBJ1-6; D not certain. Germline CDR1 LNHDA, CDR2 SQIVND (reference sequence). V lost 6 bases and J 0 bases, leaving 12 bases between the germline ends. This CDR3 is 16 amino acids long. The CDR3 DNA sequence: TGTGCCAGTAGCGGAGCATTTAGCTCCTATAATTCACCCCTCCACTTT. It is translated as CASSGAFSSYNSPLHF.

This clone was picked up one time. The rearrangement links TRBV7-2 to TRBJ2-7; 11 positions agree with TRBD2. The ends lost 4 bases at V and 2 bases at J; junction bases unmatched: 4. There are 15 residues in the CDR3. Germline-derived CDR1 and CDR2 are SGHTA and FQGNSA. The CDR3, as DNA: TGTGCCAGCAGCTCACTAGCGGGGGCCACCTACGAGCAGTACTTC. As protein: CASSSLAGATYEQYF.

This chain uses TRBV9 with TRBJ2-5; maybe TRBD1 (6 bases). Germline CDR1 SGDLS, CDR2 YYNGEE. V was trimmed by 0 bases and J by 4 bases, leaving 13 bases between them. The CDR3 sequence is 15 residues long. CDR3 amino acids: CASSVEGRGGETQYF. In nucleotides, the CDR3 is TGTGCCAGCAGCGTAGAGGGCAGGGGTGGAGAGACCCAGTACTTC.

The chain joins TRBV7-2 to TRBJ1-6; D may be TRBD1 (6 bases). Germline CDR1 and CDR2: SGHTA and FQGNSA. The CDR3 has 15 amino acids. V was pared by 6 bases and J by 6 bases, with 15 bases between. The CDR3 protein is CASSGGGGLNSPLHF. The CDR3 nucleotides read TGTGCCAGCAGTGGGGGGGGCGGACTTAATTCACCCCTCCACTTT.